This is a list of T cell receptor beta chains from one sample in a study of T-cell memory formation after mild COVID-19. TCRdb independently ran MiXCR on the 5' RACE reads; one entry per CDR3 protein. In the table there are roughly 280,000 distinct CDR3 sequences, roughly 8% of which are singletons. The source material was PBMCs or a T cell subset sorted from them (not recorded which). These receptors came from a man between 18 and 35 years old who had mild COVID-19 (a few samples of this study predate the infection). Cell type and time point are not known. Both conserved end residues are part of each CDR3. The D gene is left open where the match is weak. Size is omitted from some rows. Given values are once, few, many or a class for expanded clones.

CDR3aa: CASSTDPVDSGEKLFF
CDR3nt: TGCGCCAGCAGCACGGACCCGGTCGATAGCGGTGAAAAACTGTTTTTT
d_gene: .
v_gene: TRBV5-1
j_gene: TRBJ1-4
abundance: many

CDR3aa: CSASVGSNQPQHF
CDR3nt: TGCAGTGCTAGTGTGGGAAGCAATCAGCCCCAGCATTTT
d_gene: .
v_gene: TRBV20-1
j_gene: TRBJ1-5
abundance: few

CDR3aa: CASSLVQGMRETQYF
CDR3nt: TGTGCCAGCAGCTTAGTCCAGGGGATGAGAGAGACCCAGTACTTC
d_gene: .
v_gene: TRBV7-2
j_gene: TRBJ2-5
abundance: .

CDR3aa: CASSLVGGGSTDTQYF
CDR3nt: TGTGCCAGCAGCTTAGTAGGGGGGGGCAGCACAGATACGCAGTATTTT
d_gene: .
v_gene: TRBV7-6
j_gene: TRBJ2-3
abundance: .

CDR3aa: CASSQGAESYNEQFF
CDR3nt: TGTGCCAGCAGCCAAGGTGCGGAGTCCTACAATGAGCAGTTCTTC
d_gene: .
v_gene: TRBV4-2
j_gene: TRBJ2-1
abundance: few

CDR3aa: CSARSPSGGHTDTQYF
CDR3nt: TGCAGTGCTAGGTCTCCTAGCGGAGGGCACACAGATACGCAGTATTTT
d_gene: TRBD2
v_gene: TRBV20-1
j_gene: TRBJ2-3
abundance: .

CDR3aa: CASSSITGAQYF
CDR3nt: TGTGCCAGCAGTTCAATTACAGGGGCCCAGTACTTC
d_gene: TRBD1
v_gene: TRBV12-3/TRBV12-4
j_gene: TRBJ2-5
abundance: .

CDR3aa: CASSLTFGGDTQYF
CDR3nt: TGTGCCAGCAGCTTAACGTTCGGGGGCGATACGCAGTATTTT
d_gene: .
v_gene: TRBV7-2
j_gene: TRBJ2-3
abundance: many

CDR3aa: CASSSRVIAETQYF
CDR3nt: TGTGCCAGCAGTTCGAGGGTAATCGCGGAGACCCAGTACTTC
d_gene: .
v_gene: TRBV27
j_gene: TRBJ2-5
abundance: few

CDR3aa: CASSYTAGTPGELFF
CDR3nt: TGTGCCAGCAGCTATACGGCCGGGACGCCCGGGGAGCTGTTTTTT
d_gene: .
v_gene: TRBV12-3/TRBV12-4
j_gene: TRBJ2-2
abundance: .

CDR3aa: CATSDLYPNNEQFF
CDR3nt: TGTGCCACCAGTGATTTGTATCCTAACAATGAGCAGTTCTTC
d_gene: .
v_gene: TRBV24-1
j_gene: TRBJ2-1
abundance: many

CDR3aa: CASSADEGTYNSPLHF
CDR3nt: TGTGCCAGCAGCGCCGACGAGGGTACCTATAATTCACCCCTCCACTTT
d_gene: .
v_gene: TRBV9
j_gene: TRBJ1-6
abundance: .

CDR3aa: CASSQDVGRDTEAFF
CDR3nt: TGTGCCAGCAGCCAAGATGTGGGGAGGGACACTGAAGCTTTCTTT
d_gene: .
v_gene: TRBV4-2
j_gene: TRBJ1-1
abundance: few

CDR3aa: CASSSQPQHF
CDR3nt: TGTGCCAGCAGTTCTCAGCCCCAGCATTTT
d_gene: .
v_gene: TRBV6-5
j_gene: TRBJ1-5
abundance: many

CDR3aa: CASSPGLWRGYTF
CDR3nt: TGTGCCAGCAGCCCCGGACTCTGGCGGGGCTACACCTTC
d_gene: .
v_gene: TRBV6-1
j_gene: TRBJ1-2
abundance: .

CDR3aa: CATSDSQGAETQYF
CDR3nt: TGTGCCACCAGTGATTCCCAGGGCGCCGAGACCCAGTACTTC
d_gene: .
v_gene: TRBV24-1
j_gene: TRBJ2-5
abundance: few

CDR3aa: CASSLYEPGLTDTQYF
CDR3nt: TGTGCCAGCTCACTGTACGAACCGGGACTTACAGATACGCAGTATTTT
d_gene: .
v_gene: TRBV18
j_gene: TRBJ2-3
abundance: .

CDR3aa: CASSFASGSDTQYF
CDR3nt: TGTGCCAGCAGCTTTGCTAGCGGTTCAGATACGCAGTATTTT
d_gene: TRBD2
v_gene: TRBV7-9
j_gene: TRBJ2-3
abundance: .

CDR3aa: CASSLTARGGADTQYF
CDR3nt: TGTGCCAGCAGCTTAACAGCCCGGGGGGGTGCAGATACGCAGTATTTT
d_gene: TRBD2
v_gene: TRBV7-2
j_gene: TRBJ2-3
abundance: .

CDR3aa: CASSPQGGNTGELFF
CDR3nt: TGTGCCAGCAGTCCCCAGGGGGGAAATACCGGGGAGCTGTTTTTT
d_gene: .
v_gene: TRBV12-3/TRBV12-4
j_gene: TRBJ2-2
abundance: .

CDR3aa: CASSRDGDSTDTQYF
CDR3nt: TGCGCCAGCAGCAGGGACGGGGATAGCACAGATACGCAGTATTTT
d_gene: .
v_gene: TRBV5-1
j_gene: TRBJ2-3
abundance: .

CDR3aa: CASSGTTPGGNYGYTF
CDR3nt: TGTGCCAGCAGCGGAACAACGCCAGGCGGTAACTATGGCTACACCTTC
d_gene: .
v_gene: TRBV7-2
j_gene: TRBJ1-2
abundance: .

CDR3aa: CASSGSRAGGNIQYF
CDR3nt: TGTGCCAGCAGCGGTTCCCGGGCAGGGGGGAACATTCAGTACTTC
d_gene: .
v_gene: TRBV4-2
j_gene: TRBJ2-4
abundance: few

CDR3aa: CASSPGGNTIYF
CDR3nt: TGTGCCAGCAGTCCAGGGGGAAACACCATATATTTT
d_gene: .
v_gene: TRBV12-3/TRBV12-4
j_gene: TRBJ1-3
abundance: many

CDR3aa: CASSQGLAEPYEQYF
CDR3nt: TGCGCCAGCAGCCAAGGACTAGCGGAGCCCTACGAGCAGTACTTC
d_gene: TRBD2
v_gene: TRBV4-3
j_gene: TRBJ2-7
abundance: few

CDR3aa: CSAGGRSNQPQHF
CDR3nt: TGCAGTGCTGGAGGGCGCAGCAATCAGCCCCAGCATTTT
d_gene: .
v_gene: TRBV20-1
j_gene: TRBJ1-5
abundance: few

CDR3aa: CASRPGTSGVGEQFF
CDR3nt: TGTGCCAGCAGGCCCGGGACTAGCGGGGTAGGTGAGCAGTTCTTC
d_gene: TRBD2
v_gene: TRBV6-6
j_gene: TRBJ2-1
abundance: few

CDR3aa: CASSGDDGETQYF
CDR3nt: TGCGCCAGCAGCGGGGACGACGGAGAGACCCAGTACTTC
d_gene: .
v_gene: TRBV5-1
j_gene: TRBJ2-5
abundance: few

CDR3aa: CASSQQGYNEQFF
CDR3nt: TGTGCCAGCAGCCAACAGGGCTACAATGAGCAGTTCTTC
d_gene: .
v_gene: TRBV7-9
j_gene: TRBJ2-1
abundance: few

CDR3aa: CASSQQQVTGELFF
CDR3nt: TGCGCCAGCAGCCAGCAACAAGTTACCGGGGAGCTGTTTTTT
d_gene: .
v_gene: TRBV4-1
j_gene: TRBJ2-2
abundance: .

CDR3aa: CASSQDLPGGYSNQPQHF
CDR3nt: TGCGCCAGCAGCCAAGATCTCCCCGGGGGGTATAGCAATCAGCCCCAGCATTTT
d_gene: .
v_gene: TRBV4-3
j_gene: TRBJ1-5
abundance: few

CDR3aa: CASSLAVTGAGANVLTF
CDR3nt: TGCGCCAGCAGCTTGGCTGTGACAGGGGCTGGGGCCAACGTCCTGACTTTC
d_gene: TRBD1
v_gene: TRBV5-1
j_gene: TRBJ2-6
abundance: few

CDR3aa: CASSLAGLGFPYNEQFF
CDR3nt: TGTGCCAGCAGCTTGGCGGGACTGGGTTTCCCCTACAATGAGCAGTTCTTC
d_gene: .
v_gene: TRBV7-9
j_gene: TRBJ2-1
abundance: many

CDR3aa: CASSPGDRVGNEQFF
CDR3nt: TGTGCCAGCAGCCCCGGGGACAGGGTAGGCAATGAGCAGTTCTTC
d_gene: TRBD1
v_gene: TRBV7-2
j_gene: TRBJ2-1
abundance: .